This passage covers 16 T cell receptor beta chains from one sample sequenced in a study of T cell repertoires in cytomegalovirus infection. Which antigens these TCRs recognize remains unknown. TCRdb re-called the reads through MiXCR, storing one row per CDR3 protein. Here the sample spans fewer than 650,000 distinct CDR3 sequences, 40% being singletons. The input for sequencing was cultured PBMCs, taken from culture after CMV antigen stimulation. All receptors come from a human donor in good health (CMV status not recorded). Some clones in this sample may be carry-over from other donors' samples.

This chain connects TRBV6-6 to TRBJ2-3; the D gene is possibly TRBD2 (5 bases). With 5 bases removed from V and 0 bases from J, the gap between germline ends came to 9 bases. The CDR3 is made up of 14 amino acids. Germline lookup yields CDR1 MNHNY and CDR2 SVGAGI (reference sequence). CDR3 region: CASSGSGSTDTQYF. The CDR3 nucleotides read TGTGCCAGCAGTGGGAGCGGTAGCACAGATACGCAGTATTTT.

The gene calls are TRBV15 and TRBJ2-1; the D gene is possibly TRBD2 (6 bases). Trimming took off 1 base at V and 8 bases at J, with 15 bases between the two ends. Germline V gives CDR1 LNHNV, CDR2 YYDKDF (reference sequence). This CDR3 contains 15 residues. The CDR3 spells CATSRGLGSSDEQFF. For the CDR3, the DNA is TGTGCCACCAGCAGAGGACTAGGTTCGTCAGATGAGCAGTTCTTC.

The V call is TRBV12-3 or TRBV12-4, the J call TRBJ2-5; the D call may be TRBD1 or TRBD2 (6 bases each). The CDR3 loop spans 14 amino acids. The germline V and J ends were trimmed by 3 bases and 5 bases, with 13 bases remaining between them. CDR3 nucleotide sequence: TGTGCCAGCAGTTTCACGGGGGCAGAGGAGACCCAGTACTTC. Its protein is CASSFTGAEETQYF.

The chain recombines TRBV29-1 with TRBJ2-7; weak D call: TRBD2 (5 bases). The germline V gene encodes CDR1 SQVTM and CDR2 ANQGSEA. CDR3 length: 12 residues. Trimming removed 7 bases from V and 3 bases from J, with 13 bases in between. The CDR3 DNA sequence: TGCAGCGCCGTCGGGGTTCTCTACGAGCAGTACTTC. This gives the protein CSAVGVLYEQYF.

This clonotype has more than one count but fewer than ten. The J gene is TRBJ2-7, the V gene TRBV10-3, with unresolved D. The CDR3 contains 11 residues. The V and J ends lost 2 bases and 5 bases respectively, with 4 bases between them. Germline V gene data show CDR1 as ENHRY and CDR2 as SYGVKD. The DNA for the CDR3 is TGTGCCATCAGTGAGGGCAACGAGCAGTACTTC. Its translation is CAISEGNEQYF.

This chain joins TRBV28 and TRBJ1-4, with 8 bases fitting TRBD1. There are 15 residues in the CDR3. V dropped 3 bases and J dropped 7; count of bases not matched to a gene: 7. CDR1 MDHEN and CDR2 SYDVKM come from the germline V gene. The CDR3 here is CASSFSGGTGEKLFF. The CDR3 nucleotides read TGTGCCAGCAGTTTCTCAGGGGGCACTGGTGAAAAACTGTTTTTT.

This clonotype was observed a few times. This chain connects TRBV7-6 to TRBJ2-1; 7 bases fit TRBD1. The germline CDR1 and CDR2 sequences are SGHVS and FNYEAQ. The CDR3 runs 18 residues. Trimming cost V 5 bases and J 0 bases; bases outside gene matches: 13. CDR3 nucleotides: TGTGCCAGCAGCCAAACAAGACAGGGTGGGAGCTCCTACAATGAGCAGTTCTTC. Protein: CASSQTRQGGSSYNEQFF.

The chain links TRBV6-2 or TRBV6-3 to TRBJ2-1; D perhaps matches TRBD2 (6 bases). Per germline, CDR1 MNHEY and CDR2 SVGEGT. Trimming left V 10 bases short and J 0 bases short, with 13 bases between. This CDR3 has 14 residues. As DNA, the CDR3 is TGTGCCACCATGGACGGGAGCTCCTACAATGAGCAGTTCTTC. Translated, it gives CATMDGSSYNEQFF.

This clonotype was counted a few times. The V and J genes are TRBV11-2 and TRBJ2-1, with a weak D call TRBD1 (6 bases). The CDR3 sequence is 12 residues long. V was clipped by 7 bases and J by 7 bases, with 11 bases between them. Germline V gene lookup returns CDR1 SGHAT and CDR2 FQNNGV. CDR3 DNA: TGTGCCAGCACCTTGGGGGCAAATGAGCAGTTCTTC. It translates to CASTLGANEQFF.

Note on this clonotype: Sequence at one end of the junction differs from germline and may be a read error. V gene TRBV18 combines with J gene TRBJ2-2, with D possibly TRBD1 on 5 matching bases. The CDR3 consists of 11 residues. The germline V gene has CDR1 KGHSH and CDR2 LQKENI. The CDR3 region has the DNA TGTGCCAGCCTGGACACCGAGGAGCTGTTTTTT. It specifies CASLDTEELFF.

This chain uses TRBV7-7 with TRBJ2-2; 7 bases map to TRBD2. CDR3 length equals 13 residues. Germline CDR1 and CDR2: SSHAT and FNYEAQ (reference sequence). J lost 5 bases, V lost 4 bases, and 1 base had no gene match. In DNA form, the CDR3 reads TGTGCCAGCAGCTCGCGGGAGACCGGGGAGCTGTTTTTT. Translating gives CASSSRETGELFF.

The chain couples TRBV12-3 or TRBV12-4 to TRBJ1-6; the D gene is possibly TRBD1 (5 bases). The CDR3 has 14 amino acids. With 5 bases removed from V and 7 bases from J, the gap between germline ends came to 12 bases. The CDR3 DNA sequence: TGTGCCAGCAGTCCGGGGCTAAAGAATTCACCCCTCCACTTT. This sequence encodes CASSPGLKNSPLHF.

This chain connects TRBV20-1 to TRBJ2-5, with TRBD2 identical over 9 bases. The trim removed 5 bases at V and 5 bases at J, leaving 15 bases unmatched. The CDR3 contains 16 residues. CDR1 and CDR2 (germline): DFQATT, SNEGSKA (reference sequence). CDR3 residues: CSALVGSGSDWETQYF. The CDR3 DNA is TGCAGTGCTCTAGTGGGTAGCGGGAGCGATTGGGAGACCCAGTACTTC.

In this sample, this clonotype turned up a few times. The J gene is TRBJ2-3, the V gene TRBV12-5; D perhaps matches TRBD2 (5 bases). The germline V gene encodes CDR1 LGHNT and CDR2 FRNRAP. Deletions cut 3 bases from V and 5 bases from J, with 6 bases between. The CDR3 spans 12 residues. CDR3 region: CASGLEGDTQYF. DNA for the CDR3: TGTGCTAGTGGTTTAGAGGGAGATACGCAGTATTTT.

V usage is TRBV5-5 and J usage is TRBJ2-1; D is ambiguous. Germline V gene data show CDR1 as SGHKS and CDR2 as YYEKEE (reference sequence). Trimming removed 6 bases from V and 7 bases from J, with 11 bases in between. This CDR3 has 12 amino acids. The chain's CDR3 is CASMARPNEQFF. CDR3 nucleotide sequence: TGTGCCAGCATGGCCCGCCCGAATGAGCAGTTCTTC.

In this sample, this clonotype turned up a few times. The V and J genes are TRBV3-1 and TRBJ2-1; no reliable D call. Deletions cut 4 bases from V and 6 bases from J, with 16 bases between. The germline V gene has CDR1 LGHDT and CDR2 YNNKEL (reference sequence). The CDR3 runs 15 residues. Written as DNA, the CDR3 is TGTGCCAGCAGCCCGGGCTTATCTCCGGGCAATGAGCAGTTCTTC. Residues: CASSPGLSPGNEQFF.